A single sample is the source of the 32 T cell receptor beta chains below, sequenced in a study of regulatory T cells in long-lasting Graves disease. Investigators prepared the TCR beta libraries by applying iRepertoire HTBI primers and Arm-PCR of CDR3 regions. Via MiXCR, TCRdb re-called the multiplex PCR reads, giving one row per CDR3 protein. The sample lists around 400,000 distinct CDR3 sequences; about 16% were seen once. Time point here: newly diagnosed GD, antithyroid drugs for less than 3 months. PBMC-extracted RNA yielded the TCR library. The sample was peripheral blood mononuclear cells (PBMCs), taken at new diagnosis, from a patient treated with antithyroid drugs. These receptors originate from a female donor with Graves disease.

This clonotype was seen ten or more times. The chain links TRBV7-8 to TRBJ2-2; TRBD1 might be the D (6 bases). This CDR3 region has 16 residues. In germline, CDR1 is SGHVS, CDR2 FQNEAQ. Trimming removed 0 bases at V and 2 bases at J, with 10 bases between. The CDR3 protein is CASSLAEGHNTGELFF. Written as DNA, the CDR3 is TGTGCCAGCAGCTTAGCTGAGGGACACAACACCGGGGAGCTGTTTTTT.

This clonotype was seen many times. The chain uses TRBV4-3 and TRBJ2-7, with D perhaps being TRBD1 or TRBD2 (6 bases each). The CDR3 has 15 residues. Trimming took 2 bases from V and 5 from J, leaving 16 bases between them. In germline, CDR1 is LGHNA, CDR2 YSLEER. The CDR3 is CASSQRVGGGHEQYF. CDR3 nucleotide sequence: TGCGCCAGCAGCCAAAGGGTAGGGGGAGGTCACGAGCAGTACTTC.

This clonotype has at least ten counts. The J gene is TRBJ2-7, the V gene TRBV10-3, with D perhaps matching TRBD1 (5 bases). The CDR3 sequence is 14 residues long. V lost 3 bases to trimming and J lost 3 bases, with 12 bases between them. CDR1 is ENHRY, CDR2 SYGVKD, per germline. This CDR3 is CAISDQVTVYEQYF. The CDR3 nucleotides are TGTGCCATCAGTGACCAGGTGACAGTCTACGAGCAGTACTTC.

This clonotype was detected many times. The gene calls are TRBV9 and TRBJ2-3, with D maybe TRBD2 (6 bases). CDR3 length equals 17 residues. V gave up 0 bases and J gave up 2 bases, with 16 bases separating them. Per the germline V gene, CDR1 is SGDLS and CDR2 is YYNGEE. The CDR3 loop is CASSVGVSGQPTDTQYF. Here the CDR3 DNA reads TGTGCCAGCAGCGTAGGTGTTAGCGGCCAGCCCACAGATACGCAGTATTTT. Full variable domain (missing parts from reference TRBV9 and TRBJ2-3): DSGVTQTPKHLITATGQRVTLRCSPRSGDLSVYWYQQSLDQGLQFLIQYYNGEERAKGNILERFSAQQFPDLHSELNLSSLELGDSALYFCASSVGVSGQPTDTQYFGPGTRLTVL.

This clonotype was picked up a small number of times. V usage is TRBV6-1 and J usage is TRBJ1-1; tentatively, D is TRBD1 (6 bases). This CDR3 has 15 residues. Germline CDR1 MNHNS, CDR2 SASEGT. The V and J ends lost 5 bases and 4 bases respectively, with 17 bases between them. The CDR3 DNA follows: TGTGCCAGCAGTCCTCAGGACAGCTCGACCACTGAAGCTTTCTTT. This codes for CASSPQDSSTTEAFF.

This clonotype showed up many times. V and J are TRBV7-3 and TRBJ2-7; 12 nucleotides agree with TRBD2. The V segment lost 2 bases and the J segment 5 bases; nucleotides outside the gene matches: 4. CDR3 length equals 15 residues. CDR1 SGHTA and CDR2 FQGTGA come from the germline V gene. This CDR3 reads CASSLLAGGKNEQYF. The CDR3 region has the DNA TGTGCCAGCAGCTTACTAGCGGGAGGGAAGAACGAGCAGTACTTC.

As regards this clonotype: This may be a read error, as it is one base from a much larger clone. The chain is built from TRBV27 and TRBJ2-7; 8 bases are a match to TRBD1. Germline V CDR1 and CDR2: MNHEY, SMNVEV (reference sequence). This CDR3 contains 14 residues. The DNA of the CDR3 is TGTGCCAGCAGTTTAAGGACAGGGAACTACGAGCAGTGCTTC. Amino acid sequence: CASSLRTGNYEQCF.

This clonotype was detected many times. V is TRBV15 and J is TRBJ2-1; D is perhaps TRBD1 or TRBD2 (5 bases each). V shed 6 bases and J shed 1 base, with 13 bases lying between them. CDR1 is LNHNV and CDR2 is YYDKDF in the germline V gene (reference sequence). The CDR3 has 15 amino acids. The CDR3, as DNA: TGTGCCACCAGGACGAGGGGATCGTCCTACAATGAGCAGTTCTTC. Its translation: CATRTRGSSYNEQFF.

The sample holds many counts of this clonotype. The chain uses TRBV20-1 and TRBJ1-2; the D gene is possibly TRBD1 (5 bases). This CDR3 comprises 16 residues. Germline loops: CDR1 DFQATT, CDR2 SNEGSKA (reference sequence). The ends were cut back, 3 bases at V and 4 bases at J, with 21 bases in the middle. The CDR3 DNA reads TGCAGTGCTAGTTCGGCAGGGAGTCCGAGGGGCTATGGCTACACCTTC. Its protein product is CSASSAGSPRGYGYTF.

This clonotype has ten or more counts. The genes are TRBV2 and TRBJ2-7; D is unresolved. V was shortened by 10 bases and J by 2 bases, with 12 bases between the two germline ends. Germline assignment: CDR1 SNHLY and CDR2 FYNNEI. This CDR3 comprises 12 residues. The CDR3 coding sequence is TGTGCCATAACACACCGAACCTACGAGCAGTACTTC. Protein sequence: CAITHRTYEQYF.

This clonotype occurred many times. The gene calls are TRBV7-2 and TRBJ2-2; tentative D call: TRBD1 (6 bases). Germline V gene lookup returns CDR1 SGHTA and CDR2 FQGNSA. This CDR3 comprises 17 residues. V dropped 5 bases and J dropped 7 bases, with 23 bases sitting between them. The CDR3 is CASSATSGQRRFGELFF. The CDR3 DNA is TGTGCCAGCAGCGCCACCTCAGGACAGAGGAGGTTCGGGGAGCTGTTTTTT.

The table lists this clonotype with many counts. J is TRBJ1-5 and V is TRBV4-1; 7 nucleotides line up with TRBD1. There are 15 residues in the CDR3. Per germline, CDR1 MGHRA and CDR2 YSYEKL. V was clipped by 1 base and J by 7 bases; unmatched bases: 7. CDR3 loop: CASSQVDRDVQPQHF. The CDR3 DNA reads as TGCGCCAGCAGCCAAGTCGACAGGGACGTGCAGCCCCAGCATTTT.

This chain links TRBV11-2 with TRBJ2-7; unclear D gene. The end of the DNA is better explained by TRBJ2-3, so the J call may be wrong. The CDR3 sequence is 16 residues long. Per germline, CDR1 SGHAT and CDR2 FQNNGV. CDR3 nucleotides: TGTGCCAGCAGCTTAGTTTCCGTCCCCTTCTCCAATACGCAGTATTTT. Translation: CASSLVSVPFSNTQYF.

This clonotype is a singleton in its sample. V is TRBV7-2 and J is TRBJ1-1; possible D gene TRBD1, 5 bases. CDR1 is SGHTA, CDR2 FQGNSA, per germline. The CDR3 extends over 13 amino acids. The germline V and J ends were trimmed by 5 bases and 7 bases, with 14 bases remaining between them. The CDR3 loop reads CASSAREGYEAFF. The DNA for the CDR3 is TGTGCCAGCAGCGCCAGGGAAGGGTATGAAGCTTTCTTT.

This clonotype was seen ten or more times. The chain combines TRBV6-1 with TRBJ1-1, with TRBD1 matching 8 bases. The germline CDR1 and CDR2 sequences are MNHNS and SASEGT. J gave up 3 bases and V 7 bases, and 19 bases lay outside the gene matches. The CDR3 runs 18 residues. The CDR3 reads CASTLLTGAGGRYTEAFF. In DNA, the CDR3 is TGTGCCAGCACCCTTCTCACGGGGGCAGGGGGCAGGTACACTGAAGCTTTCTTT.

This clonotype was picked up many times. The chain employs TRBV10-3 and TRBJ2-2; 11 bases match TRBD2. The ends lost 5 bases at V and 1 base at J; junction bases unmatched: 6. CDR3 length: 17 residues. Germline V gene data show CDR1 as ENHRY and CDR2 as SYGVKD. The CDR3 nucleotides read TGTGCCATCAGTCCTGCGGGACTAGCGGTGAACACCGGGGAGCTGTTTTTT. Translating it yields CAISPAGLAVNTGELFF.

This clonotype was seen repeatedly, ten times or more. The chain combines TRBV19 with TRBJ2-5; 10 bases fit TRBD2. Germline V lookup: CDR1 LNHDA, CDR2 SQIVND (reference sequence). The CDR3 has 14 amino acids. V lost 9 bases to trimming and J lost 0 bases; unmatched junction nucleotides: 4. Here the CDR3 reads CASTSGDYQETQYF. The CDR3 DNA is TGTGCCAGCACTAGCGGGGATTACCAAGAGACCCAGTACTTC. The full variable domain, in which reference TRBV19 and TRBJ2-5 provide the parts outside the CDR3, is DGGITQSPKYLFRKEGQNVTLSCEQNLNHDAMYWYRQDPGQGLRLIYYSQIVNDFQKGDIAEGYSVSREKKESFPLTVTSAQKNPTAFYLCASTSGDYQETQYFGPGTRLLVL.

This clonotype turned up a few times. Here the CDR3 reads CASSLSSGLDFNEQFF. The CDR3, as DNA: TGCGCCAGCAGTCTTTCCTCCGGACTGGATTTCAATGAGCAGTTCTTC. The V and J genes are TRBV10-1 and TRBJ2-1; D is perhaps TRBD2 (5 bases). Trimming took 5 bases from V and 6 from J, leaving 20 bases between them. Germline V gene lookup returns CDR1 WNHNN and CDR2 SYGVQD (reference sequence). CDR3 length equals 16 residues.

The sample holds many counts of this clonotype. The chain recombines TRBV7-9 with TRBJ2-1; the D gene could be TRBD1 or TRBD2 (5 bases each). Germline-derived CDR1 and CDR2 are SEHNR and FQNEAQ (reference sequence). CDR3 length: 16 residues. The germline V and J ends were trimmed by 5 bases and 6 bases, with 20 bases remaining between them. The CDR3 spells CASSNPLGDRFNEQFF. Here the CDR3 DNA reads TGTGCCAGCAGCAACCCGCTGGGGGATAGGTTCAATGAGCAGTTCTTC. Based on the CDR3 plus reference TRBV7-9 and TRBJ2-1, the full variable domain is DTGVSQNPRHKITKRGQNVTFRCDPISEHNRLYWYRQTLGQGPEFLTYFQNEAQLEKSRLLSDRFSAERPKGSFSTLEIQRTEQGDSAMYLCASSNPLGDRFNEQFFGPGTRLTVL.

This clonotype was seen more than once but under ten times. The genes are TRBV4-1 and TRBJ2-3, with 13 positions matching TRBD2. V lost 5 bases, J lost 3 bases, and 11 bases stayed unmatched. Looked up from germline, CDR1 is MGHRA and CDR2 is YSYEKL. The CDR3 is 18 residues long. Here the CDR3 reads CASSYTSGRAVSTDTQYF. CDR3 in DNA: TGCGCCAGCAGCTATACTAGCGGGAGGGCCGTGTCTACAGATACGCAGTATTTT.

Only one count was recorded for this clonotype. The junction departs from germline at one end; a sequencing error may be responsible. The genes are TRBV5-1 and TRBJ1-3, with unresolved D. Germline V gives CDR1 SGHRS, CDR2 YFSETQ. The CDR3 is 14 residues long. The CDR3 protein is CASSLDKAGNTTYF. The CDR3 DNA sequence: TGCGCCAGCAGCTTGGATAAGGCGGGAAACACCACATATTTT.

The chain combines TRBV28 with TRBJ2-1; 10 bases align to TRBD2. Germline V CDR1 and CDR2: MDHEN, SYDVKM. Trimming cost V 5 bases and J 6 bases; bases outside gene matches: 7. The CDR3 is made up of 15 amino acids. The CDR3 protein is CASSVLAGASNEQFF. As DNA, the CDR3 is TGTGCCAGCAGTGTGCTAGCGGGAGCTTCCAATGAGCAGTTCTTC.

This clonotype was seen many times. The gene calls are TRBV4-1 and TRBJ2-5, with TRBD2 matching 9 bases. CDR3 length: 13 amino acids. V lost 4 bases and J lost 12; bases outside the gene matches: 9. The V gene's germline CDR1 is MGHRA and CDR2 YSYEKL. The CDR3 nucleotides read TGCGCCAGCAGCCGGAACTTAGCGGGGGATAAGTACTTC. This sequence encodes CASSRNLAGDKYF.

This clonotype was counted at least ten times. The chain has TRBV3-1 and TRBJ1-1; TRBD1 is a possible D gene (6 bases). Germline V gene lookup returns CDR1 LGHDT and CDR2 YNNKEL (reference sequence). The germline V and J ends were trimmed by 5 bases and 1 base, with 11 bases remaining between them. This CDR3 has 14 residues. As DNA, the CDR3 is TGTGCCAGCAGCAAAACCAGGGGGAACACTGAAGCTTTCTTT. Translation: CASSKTRGNTEAFF.

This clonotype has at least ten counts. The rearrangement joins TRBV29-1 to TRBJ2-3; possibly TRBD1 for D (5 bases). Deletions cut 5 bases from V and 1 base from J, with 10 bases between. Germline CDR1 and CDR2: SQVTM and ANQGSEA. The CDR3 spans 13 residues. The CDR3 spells CSVTDTGTDTQYF. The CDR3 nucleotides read TGCAGCGTTACGGACACCGGCACAGATACGCAGTATTTT.

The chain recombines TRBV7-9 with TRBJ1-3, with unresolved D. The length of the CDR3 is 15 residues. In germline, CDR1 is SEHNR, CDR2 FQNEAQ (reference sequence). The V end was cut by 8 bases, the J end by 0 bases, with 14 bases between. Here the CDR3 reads CASGTPVSSGNTIYF. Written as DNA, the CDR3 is TGTGCCAGCGGCACCCCAGTCTCCTCTGGAAACACCATATATTTT.

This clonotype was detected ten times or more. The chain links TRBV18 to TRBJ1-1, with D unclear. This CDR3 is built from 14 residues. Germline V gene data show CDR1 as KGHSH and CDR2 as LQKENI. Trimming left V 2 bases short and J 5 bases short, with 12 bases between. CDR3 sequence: CASSPEMSVTEAFF. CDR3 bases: TGTGCCAGCTCACCAGAAATGAGCGTGACTGAAGCTTTCTTT.

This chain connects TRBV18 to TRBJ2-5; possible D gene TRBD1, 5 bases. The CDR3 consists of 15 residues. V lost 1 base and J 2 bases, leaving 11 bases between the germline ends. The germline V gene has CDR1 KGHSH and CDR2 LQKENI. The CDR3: CASSPRVQDQETQYF. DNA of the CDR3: TGTGCCAGCTCACCACGAGTACAGGATCAAGAGACCCAGTACTTC. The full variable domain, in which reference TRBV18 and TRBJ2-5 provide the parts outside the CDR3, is NAGVMQNPRHLVRRRGQEARLRCSPMKGHSHVYWYRQLPEEGLKFMVYLQKENIIDESGMPKERFSAEFPKEGPSILRIQQVVRGDSAAYFCASSPRVQDQETQYFGPGTRLLVL.

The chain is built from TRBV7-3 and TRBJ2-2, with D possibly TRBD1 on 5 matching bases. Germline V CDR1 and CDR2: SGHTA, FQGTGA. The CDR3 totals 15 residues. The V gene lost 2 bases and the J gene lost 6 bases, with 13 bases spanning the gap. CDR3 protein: CASSLSRQGPGELFF. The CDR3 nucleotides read TGTGCCAGCAGCTTATCCCGGCAGGGTCCCGGGGAGCTGTTTTTT. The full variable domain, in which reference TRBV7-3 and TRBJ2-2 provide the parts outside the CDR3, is GAGVSQTPSNKVTEKGKYVELRCDPISGHTALYWYRQSLGQGPEFLIYFQGTGAADDSGLPNDRFFAVRPEGSVSTLKIQRTERGDSAVYLCASSLSRQGPGELFFGEGSRLTVL.

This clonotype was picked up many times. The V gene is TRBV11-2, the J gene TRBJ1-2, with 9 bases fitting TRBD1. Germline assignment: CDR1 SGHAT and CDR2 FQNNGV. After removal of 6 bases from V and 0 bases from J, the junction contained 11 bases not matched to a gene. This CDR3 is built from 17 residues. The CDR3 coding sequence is TGTGCCAGCAGGAGTCCCGGGACAGGGTCCGCTAACTATGGCTACACCTTC. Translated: CASRSPGTGSANYGYTF.

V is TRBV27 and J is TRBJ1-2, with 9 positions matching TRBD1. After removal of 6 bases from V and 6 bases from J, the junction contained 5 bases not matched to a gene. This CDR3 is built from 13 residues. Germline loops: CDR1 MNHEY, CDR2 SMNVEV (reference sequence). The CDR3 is CASRQGAGNGYTF. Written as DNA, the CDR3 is TGTGCCAGCAGACAGGGGGCGGGGAATGGCTACACCTTC.

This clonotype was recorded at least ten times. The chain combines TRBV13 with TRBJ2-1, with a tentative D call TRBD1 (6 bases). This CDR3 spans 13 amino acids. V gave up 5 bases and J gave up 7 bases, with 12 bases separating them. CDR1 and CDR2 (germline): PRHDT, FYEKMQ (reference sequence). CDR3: CASSTQGLNEQFF. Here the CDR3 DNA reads TGTGCCAGCAGCACACAGGGTTTGAATGAGCAGTTCTTC.